These 14 T cell receptor beta chains share one sample of origin, sequenced in a study of shared clonotypes between healthy human individuals. Method: immunoSEQ multiplex PCR; TCRdb's copy keeps in-frame clones and lacks some. The table lists hundreds of thousands of clones, about 85% of them singletons. The material sequenced was PBMCs. These receptor sequences come from a woman aged 40-49 years in good health. Some clones in this sample may be carry-over from other donors' samples.

The rearrangement links TRBV4-1 to TRBJ2-7; D is possibly TRBD2 (6 bases). Trimming left V 1 base short and J 7 bases short, with 14 bases between. The CDR3 loop spans 14 amino acids. Germline V gene lookup returns CDR1 MGHRA and CDR2 YSYEKL. The CDR3 region has the DNA TGCGCCAGCAGCCAAGGCGGGACGCAATATGAGCAGTACTTC. Translated, it gives CASSQGGTQYEQYF.

The count of this clone is one. This chain connects TRBV10-2 to TRBJ1-2, with 11 bases matching TRBD1. The V and J ends lost 3 bases and 8 bases, in that order; junction bases with no gene match: 14. The CDR3 runs 17 residues. CDR1 is WSHSY and CDR2 is SAAADI in the germline V gene. CDR3 amino acids: CASSDTSKGQGARGYTF. The CDR3 DNA reads TGCGCCAGCAGTGACACTTCCAAAGGACAGGGGGCGCGAGGCTACACCTTC.

V and J are TRBV28 and TRBJ1-2; TRBD1 matches 8 bases. CDR1 is MDHEN, CDR2 SYDVKM, per germline. The CDR3 spans 16 residues. Losses at the gene ends were 5 bases for V and 5 bases for J; bases not matched to a gene: 13. The CDR3 region has the DNA TGTGCCAGCAGTGCCGGGACAGGCTACAGGGCGTATGGCTACACCTTC. It yields the protein CASSAGTGYRAYGYTF.

The rearrangement joins TRBV28 to TRBJ1-2, with 11 bases aligning to TRBD1. Germline V gives CDR1 MDHEN, CDR2 SYDVKM. The CDR3 is made up of 15 amino acids. Trimming cost V 6 bases and J 3 bases; bases outside gene matches: 6. The CDR3 DNA follows: TGTGCCAGCAGGGCCGGGACAGGGGGTTACTATGGCTACACCTTC. Amino acids: CASRAGTGGYYGYTF.

The chain carries TRBV19 and TRBJ2-1, with D tentatively TRBD1 or TRBD2 (5 bases each). Trimming pared 5 bases from V and 0 bases from J, leaving 11 bases between. CDR3 length equals 15 residues. CDR1 is LNHDA and CDR2 is SQIVND in the germline V gene (reference sequence). The CDR3, as DNA: TGTGCCAGTAGTGTCGGGACGAACTCCTACAATGAGCAGTTCTTC. Translation: CASSVGTNSYNEQFF.

In the case of this clone: This likely traces to a read error, being one base from a far larger clone. Other DNA sequences in the same sample also yield this CDR3. V gene TRBV2 combines with J gene TRBJ1-5, with TRBD1 matching 11 bases. Trimming took 8 bases from V and 9 from J; bases not matched to a gene: 9. CDR1 SNHLY and CDR2 FYNNEI come from the germline V gene. The CDR3 has 14 amino acids. The CDR3, as DNA: TGTGCCAGCGGCGGACAGGGGGCGTCTGGGCCCCAGCATTTT. Protein product: CASGGQGASGPQHF.

This chain connects TRBV11-1 to TRBJ2-1; tentatively, D is TRBD1 (5 bases). The germline gives CDR1 SGHAT, CDR2 FQDESV (reference sequence). V gave up 1 base and J gave up 5 bases, with 9 bases separating them. The CDR3 spans 14 residues. DNA for the CDR3: TGTGCCAGCAGCTTAGGGGGCTTAGACAATGAGCAGTTCTTC. It yields the protein CASSLGGLDNEQFF.

The gene calls are TRBV6-5 and TRBJ2-1; 8 bases agree with TRBD2. The CDR3 totals 14 residues. Germline V lookup: CDR1 MNHEY, CDR2 SVGAGI. J gave up 2 bases and V 5 bases, and 2 bases lay outside the gene matches. As DNA, the CDR3 is TGTGCCAGCAGTCAGCGGGGGACCTACAATGAGCAGTTCTTC. Residues: CASSQRGTYNEQFF.

The chain employs TRBV7-9 and TRBJ2-2, with 9 bases aligning to TRBD1. Germline-derived CDR1 and CDR2 are SEHNR and FQNEAQ (reference sequence). V was clipped by 6 bases and J by 7 bases; unmatched bases: 6. CDR3 length equals 14 residues. The CDR3 nucleotides are TGTGCCAGCAGGGGGACAGGGATCATCGGGGAGCTGTTTTTT. It translates to CASRGTGIIGELFF.

The chain uses TRBV11-2 and TRBJ1-2, with D unresolved. The V gene lost 2 bases and the J gene lost 7 bases, with 8 bases spanning the gap. Germline assignment: CDR1 SGHAT and CDR2 FQNNGV. CDR3 size: 12 residues. The CDR3 bases are TGTGCCAGCAGCTTAAACAGAGGTGGCTACACCTTC. Its translation: CASSLNRGGYTF.

CDR3 amino acids: CASSSTGVYEQYF. The DNA of the CDR3 is TGTGCCAGCAGCTCGACAGGGGTCTACGAGCAGTACTTC. The genes are TRBV5-8 and TRBJ2-7; 8 bases are a match to TRBD1. Germline V gene lookup returns CDR1 SGHTS and CDR2 YDEGEE. V trimming: 3 bases; J trimming: 3 bases; junction bases outside the gene matches: 2. This CDR3 contains 13 residues.

V gene TRBV6-5 combines with J gene TRBJ1-6; 7 nucleotides match TRBD1. Germline-derived CDR1 and CDR2 are MNHEY and SVGAGI. Unmatched junction bases numbered 12, after V lost 4 bases and J lost 9 bases. CDR3 length: 16 amino acids. In nucleotides, the CDR3 is TGTGCCAGCAGTTGGAGGACGGGGACAGAGGTTTCACCCCTCCACTTT. This sequence encodes CASSWRTGTEVSPLHF.

V is TRBV28 and J is TRBJ2-5; 11 bases agree with TRBD1. Trimming took 6 bases from V and 7 from J; bases not matched to a gene: 7. The CDR3 extends over 14 amino acids. Germline V gene lookup returns CDR1 MDHEN and CDR2 SYDVKM. The CDR3 DNA follows: TGTGCCAGCAGGGGGACAGGGGGGGAAGGGACCCAGTACTTC. Translated, it gives CASRGTGGEGTQYF.

The chain is built from TRBV5-8 and TRBJ1-1; 7 bases are a match to TRBD1. Per germline, CDR1 SGHTS and CDR2 YDEGEE. J lost 2 bases, V lost 1 base, and 11 bases had no gene match. The CDR3 covers 17 residues. The DNA for the CDR3 is TGTGCCAGCAGCTTGAACAGGGGCATAGTATTAAACACTGAAGCTTTCTTT. This gives the protein CASSLNRGIVLNTEAFF.